These T cell receptor beta chains were read from a single sample in a study of T cells expressing NK-cell markers. TCRdb re-called the 5' RACE reads and shows each CDR3 protein once, DNA omitted. The table gives about 150,000 distinct CDR3 sequences; the top ten clones make up roughly a third of it. Material for sequencing was blood T cells: a sorted CD56 or NKG2C T cell subset, CD4+ or CD8+ T cells, or bulk PBMC T cells (not recorded which). These receptors were collected from a woman aged 45-65 years in good health. The CDR3 runs from the conserved cysteine through the conserved F or W.

TRBV6-5	TRBJ2-1	CASGRAMFHEQFF
TRBV4-2	TRBJ2-2	CASSRGGLAGVSTGELFF
TRBV12-3/TRBV12-4	TRBJ2-3	CASSFLPSGKVDTQYF
TRBV10-2	TRBJ1-5	CASSESAQPQHF
TRBV28	TRBJ2-7	CASSLDSEALAGKYF
TRBV5-1	TRBJ2-7	CASSLEGVYEQYF
TRBV19	TRBJ2-1	CASNSGPEQFF
TRBV12-3/TRBV12-4	TRBJ1-1	CATTMGTEAFF
TRBV13	TRBJ1-2	CASSSRGGAYGYTF
TRBV7-9	TRBJ2-7	CASSLKLGEREQYF
TRBV25-1	TRBJ2-3	CASSEYWKREPYTDTQYF
TRBV7-9	TRBJ2-2	CASSFTMGDTYTGELFF
TRBV5-1	TRBJ2-7	CASSLDPRSSYEQYF
TRBV19	TRBJ2-7	CASSLGIHLGYEQYF
TRBV5-1	TRBJ1-1	CASKGEGLYTEAFF
TRBV7-9	TRBJ2-7	CASSLTSGRGVDEQYF
TRBV9	TRBJ2-1	CASSPLGLAGGNEQFF
TRBV29-1	TRBJ2-1	CSVESYPTSGSTNEQFF
TRBV6-4	TRBJ1-1	CASTFVKSNTEAFF
TRBV11-2	TRBJ1-4	CASSRLATNEKLFF
TRBV7-9	TRBJ2-2	CASTGGAGLAGGPRNTGELFF
TRBV4-1	TRBJ2-7	CASSPISQGNNEQYF
TRBV5-4	TRBJ1-1	CASSLVRGSEAFF
TRBV30	TRBJ2-1	CAWERERDNEQFF
TRBV4-1	TRBJ2-1	CASSQEILGTDYNEQFF
TRBV20-1	TRBJ1-5	CSARPLGPGNQPQHF